This T cell receptor (beta chain) was recovered during a study of human T cells and chemical hapten exposure. In the study overall: Patients having alopecia areata, totalis or universalis were mostly female.

This clonotype was recorded at least ten times. What it recognizes is unknown. Sample time point: patch test 3, about 24 weeks after DPC sensitization. This sample's treatment: therapeutic diphenylcyclopropenone sensitization with weekly scalp DPC. Unfractionated whole blood was the source of the extracted total RNA. General study points: As the donors had alopecia, their immune response may differ from healthy people's.

CDR3 length: 12 residues. V lost 2 bases and J lost 7, with 6 bases in between. Germline CDR1 and CDR2: SGHVS and FQNEAQ. Using its own MiXCR run on the RACE reads, TCRdb lists one record per CDR3 protein. Of some 32,000 distinct CDR3 sequences in the sample, 5% to 6% were seen once. This chain joins TRBV7-8 and TRBJ2-1; D is unresolved. Sample: whole blood, taken in connection with sensitization to the hapten diphenylcyclopropenone (DPC). The clonotype comes from a man aged 25 to 40 with alopecia areata. Some clones in this sample may be carry-over from other donors' samples. The CDR3 coding sequence is TGTGCCAGCAGCTTACTCTCGAATGAGCAGTTCTTC. This codes for CASSLLSNEQFF.